The rows below give T cell receptor beta chains drawn from one sample of a study of prognosis after radiotherapy for stage I lung cancer. TCRdb fed the multiplex PCR reads into MiXCR, producing one record per CDR3 protein. The sample includes about 25,000 distinct CDR3 sequences, 40% of them seen just once. The specimen comprised PBMCs, sampled before or after stereotactic body radiation therapy (not recorded which). The receptors here all came from a donor older than 45 with non-small cell lung cancer. CDR3s include the opening cysteine and the closing phenylalanine or tryptophan. Each record gives: V gene, J gene, D gene, clone size, CDR3 protein, CDR3 DNA. D genes are given only for firm matches. A row's size may be missing; if present it is once, few, many or a size class.

TRBV6-1	TRBJ1-5	TRBD1	many	CASTTGINQPQHF	TGTGCCAGCACGACAGGGATCAATCAGCCCCAGCATTTT
TRBV9	TRBJ2-2	-	-	CASSSKGLAGPGELFF	TGTGCCAGCAGCTCCAAGGGACTGGCGGGCCCCGGGGAGCTGTTTTTT
TRBV6-5	TRBJ1-3	-	-	CASSYSRGPSGNTIYF	TGTGCCAGCAGTTACTCCCGGGGGCCAAGTGGAAACACCATATATTTT
TRBV7-6	TRBJ2-3	TRBD2	many	CASSLASAGFTDTQYF	TGTGCCAGCAGCTTAGCCTCAGCGGGGTTCACAGATACGCAGTATTTT
TRBV7-2	TRBJ1-4	-	once	CASSLGGSEKLFF	TGTGCCAGCAGCTTGGGGGGCAGTGAAAAACTGTTTTTT
TRBV11-1	TRBJ2-3	TRBD2	medium-sized	CASSFGLAESTDTQYF	TGTGCCAGCAGTTTCGGACTAGCCGAGAGCACAGATACGCAGTATTTT
TRBV6-1	TRBJ2-1	TRBD2	medium-sized	CASRQGLAATKVDDEQFF	TGTGCCAGCAGACAAGGACTAGCGGCGACAAAGGTAGACGATGAGCAGTTCTTC
TRBV4-2	TRBJ1-1	TRBD1	many	CASSQRQSLQGHSEAFF	TGTGCCAGCAGCCAACGACAGTCTCTACAGGGGCACTCTGAAGCTTTCTTT
TRBV5-5	TRBJ2-1	-	many	CASSLAILGPYNEQFF	TGTGCCAGCAGCTTGGCGATTCTAGGGCCCTACAATGAGCAGTTCTTC
TRBV20-1	TRBJ2-3	TRBD2	medium-sized	CSAETSGRLDTQYF	TGCAGTGCTGAGACTAGCGGGAGACTTGATACGCAGTATTTT
TRBV24-1	TRBJ2-1	-	many	CATRAESSYNEQFF	TGTGCCACCAGGGCGGAGAGCTCCTACAATGAGCAGTTCTTC
TRBV7-2	TRBJ2-7	-	many	CASSSKGGGYFSYEQYF	TGTGCCAGCAGCTCGAAGGGGGGCGGTTACTTCTCCTACGAGCAGTACTTC
TRBV6-2/TRBV6-3	TRBJ1-5	-	-	CASSLYPPGQVSNQPQHF	TGTGCCAGCAGTTTATACCCCCCCGGACAAGTTAGCAATCAGCCCCAGCATTTT
TRBV27	TRBJ2-1	-	-	CASSFLAADNEQFF	TGTGCCAGCAGTTTCCTAGCAGCCGACAATGAGCAGTTCTTC
TRBV4-1	TRBJ1-5	-	-	CASSQVPGSNQPQHF	TGCGCCAGCAGCCAAGTGCCAGGTAGCAATCAGCCCCAGCATTTT
TRBV24-1	TRBJ2-3	TRBD2	-	CATSCPTSMVEGTQYF	TGTGCCACCAGTTGCCCGACTAGCATGGTCGAAGGTACGCAGTATTTT
TRBV5-1	TRBJ2-7	-	medium-sized	CASSLVGGDVYEQYF	TGCGCCAGCAGCTTGGTGGGGGGCGATGTCTACGAGCAGTACTTC
TRBV20-1	TRBJ2-3	-	many	CSASAGHSVFASTDTQYF	TGCAGTGCTAGCGCGGGACACTCGGTTTTTGCCAGCACAGATACGCAGTATTTT
TRBV5-1	TRBJ2-4	TRBD2	many	CASSLAGSGIGFGNIQYF	TGCGCCAGCAGCTTGGCCGGGAGCGGGATAGGATTTGGGAACATTCAGTACTTC
TRBV12-3/TRBV12-4	TRBJ2-7	TRBD2	many	CASTRTSGSLREEQYF	TGTGCCAGCACCCGGACTAGCGGGAGCCTTCGTGAAGAGCAGTACTTC
TRBV27	TRBJ2-7	-	large	CASSLRGGTAYEQYF	TGTGCCAGCAGTTTACGGGGAGGGACAGCCTACGAGCAGTACTTC
TRBV10-3	TRBJ2-2	TRBD1	many	CAIGPGQHSSNTGELFF	TGTGCCATCGGGCCGGGACAGCATTCTTCTAACACCGGGGAGCTGTTTTTT
TRBV20-1	TRBJ2-3	-	-	CSVQGSVDTQYF	TGCAGTGTTCAGGGTTCGGTGGATACGCAGTATTTT
TRBV6-1	TRBJ2-2	TRBD2	-	CASGPYSGRGSGELFF	TGTGCCAGCGGTCCGTATAGCGGGAGAGGGTCCGGGGAGCTGTTTTTT
TRBV6-1	TRBJ2-5	-	-	CASSPPIKSAIQETQYF	TGTGCCAGCAGCCCCCCTATAAAATCGGCCATCCAAGAGACCCAGTACTTC
TRBV27	TRBJ2-2	TRBD2	-	CASSLRELAGELFF	TGTGCCAGCAGTTTGCGGGAGTTAGCCGGGGAGCTGTTTTTT
TRBV6-1	TRBJ2-3	TRBD1	-	CASSRQGSRSTDTQYF	TGTGCCAGCAGTAGACAGGGATCAAGGAGCACAGATACGCAGTATTTT
TRBV24-1	TRBJ2-3	-	many	CATTDALSTDTQYF	TGTGCCACCACGGACGCACTCAGCACAGATACGCAGTATTTT
TRBV5-1	TRBJ2-3	-	medium-sized	CASSLVASTDTQYF	TGTGCCAGCAGCTTAGTCGCCTCCACAGATACGCAGTATTTT